Each of the 4 T cell receptor beta chains below was sequenced from the same sample in a study of cytomegalovirus exposure and HLA in healthy donors. The protocol was immunoSEQ multiplex PCR, while the TCRdb copy is restricted to in-frame clones and leaves out a portion. The sample includes 85,000 to 130,000 clones, roughly nine tenths seen only once; the top ten take about 2%. The sample was PBMCs. These receptors were obtained from a woman aged 18 to 35 in good health and CMV-seropositive.

DNA for the CDR3: TGTGCCAGCACCTCGGGACAACACTCTGGAAACACCATATATTTT. This codes for CASTSGQHSGNTIYF. The V and J genes are TRBV6-6 and TRBJ1-3, with D maybe TRBD1 (6 bases). Germline CDR1 is MNHNY and CDR2 is SVGAGI (reference sequence). The CDR3 sequence is 15 residues long. V lost 7 bases, J lost 0 bases, and 13 bases lay in between.

This clone was counted a few times. The chain uses TRBV9 and TRBJ1-1; tentatively, D is TRBD1 (5 bases). The CDR3 spans 14 residues. Per germline, CDR1 SGDLS and CDR2 YYNGEE. Trimming took 6 bases from V and 5 from J, leaving 17 bases between them. CDR3: CASTSRRGGTEAFF. The CDR3 DNA reads as TGTGCCAGCACCTCTCGTCGGGGGGGGACTGAAGCTTTCTTT. Using reference TRBV9 and TRBJ1-1 for the parts outside the CDR3, the full variable domain is DSGVTQTPKHLITATGQRVTLRCSPRSGDLSVYWYQQSLDQGLQFLIQYYNGEERAKGNILERFSAQQFPDLHSELNLSSLELGDSALYFCASTSRRGGTEAFFGQGTRLTVV.

The rearrangement links TRBV5-5 to TRBJ1-6, with D hard to call. Germline assignment: CDR1 SGHKS and CDR2 YYEKEE (reference sequence). This CDR3 spans 12 amino acids. The V end was cut by 0 bases, the J end by 12 bases, with 7 bases between. The CDR3 sequence: CASSLVEGPLHF. CDR3 DNA: TGTGCCAGCAGCTTGGTTGAGGGACCCCTCCACTTT.

The J gene is TRBJ2-2, the V gene TRBV6-4; D might be TRBD2 (5 bases). CDR1 MRHNA and CDR2 SNTAGT come from the germline V gene. V was shortened by 3 bases and J by 4 bases, with 9 bases between the two germline ends. CDR3 length: 14 residues. CDR3 coding DNA: TGTGCCAGCAGTGAGAGGGTCTCCACCGGGGAGCTGTTTTTT. Amino acid sequence: CASSERVSTGELFF.